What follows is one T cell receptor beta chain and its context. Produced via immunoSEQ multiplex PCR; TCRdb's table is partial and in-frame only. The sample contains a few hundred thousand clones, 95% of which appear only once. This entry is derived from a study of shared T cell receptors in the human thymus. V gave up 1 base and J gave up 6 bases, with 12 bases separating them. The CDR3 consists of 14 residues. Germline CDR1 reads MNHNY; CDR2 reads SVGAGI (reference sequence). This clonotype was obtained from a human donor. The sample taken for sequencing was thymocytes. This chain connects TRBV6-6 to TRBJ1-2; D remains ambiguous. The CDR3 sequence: CASSYFGPADGYTF. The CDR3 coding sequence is TGTGCCAGCAGTTACTTCGGGCCCGCGGATGGCTACACCTTC.